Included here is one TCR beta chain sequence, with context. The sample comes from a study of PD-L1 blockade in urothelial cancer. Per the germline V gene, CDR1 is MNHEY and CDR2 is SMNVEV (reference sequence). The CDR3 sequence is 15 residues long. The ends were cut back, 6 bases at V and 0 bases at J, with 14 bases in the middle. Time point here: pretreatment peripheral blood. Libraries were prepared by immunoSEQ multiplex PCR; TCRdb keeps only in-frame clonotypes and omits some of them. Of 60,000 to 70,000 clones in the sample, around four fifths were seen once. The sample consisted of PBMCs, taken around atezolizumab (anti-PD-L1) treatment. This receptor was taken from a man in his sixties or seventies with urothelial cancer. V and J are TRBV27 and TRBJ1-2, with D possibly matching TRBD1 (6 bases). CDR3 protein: CASRTRDTPNYGYTF. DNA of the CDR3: TGTGCCAGCAGGACCAGGGACACTCCTAACTATGGCTACACCTTC.